The 13 T cell receptor beta chains in this list originate from one sample, sequenced in a study of Tregs in tolerant kidney transplant recipients. CFSE-labeled recipient PBMCs were cultured approximately 6 days with irradiated graft donor PBMCs, then FACS-sorted. No cognate antigen is known for these TCRs. Profiling relied on immunoSEQ multiplex PCR, and the TCRdb table lists in-frame clones only, not all of them. The sample table sets out roughly 990 clones. The source was CD4+ T cells from blood cultured with allogeneic cells, collected before the transplant. The receptor set was obtained from a human patient who received a combined kidney and bone marrow transplant.

This clone registers medium-sized by frequency. The sequenced fragment ends 3 residues before the CDR3 boundary, so the rest is inferred from the germline J gene. The gene calls are TRBV7-8 and TRBJ2-4; D is possibly TRBD2 (7 bases). Germline loops: CDR1 SGHVS, CDR2 FQNEAQ. CDR3 size: 16 residues. V was cut by 4 bases and J by 8 bases, with 21 bases left in between. CDR3 bases read: TGTGCCAGCAGCTCCCACCCATGGGGGGGCGAGGACATT. Translating gives CASSSHPWGGEDI. The full CDR3 is CASSSHPWGGEDIQYF.

As for this clone: Read coverage stops 3 residues before the CDR3 terminus; the germline J gene supplies the remainder. This sequence joins TRBV12-3 or TRBV12-4 and TRBJ2-3; D uncertain. V was shortened by 3 bases and J by 0 bases, with 13 bases between the two germline ends. CDR3 length equals 16 residues. The DNA read from the CDR3 is TGTGCCAGCAGTTTCACCCGGGTCTATAGCACAGATACG. Residues: CASSFTRVYSTDT. From start to end, the CDR3 is CASSFTRVYSTDTQYF.

Notes on this clone: The CDR3 is cut off 3 residues early in the read; its end comes from the germline J gene. The gene calls are TRBV11-2 and TRBJ2-7, with 8 positions matching TRBD1. With 7 bases clipped from V and 6 bases from J, the junction kept 5 bases outside the gene matches. Germline values: CDR1 SGHAT, CDR2 FQNNGV. This CDR3 has 12 amino acids. CDR3 DNA (partial): TGTGCCAGCATAGACAGGGGTTCCGAG. It is translated as CASIDRGSE. The CDR3 in full is CASIDRGSEQYF.

Comments on this clone: Read coverage stops 3 residues before the CDR3 terminus; the germline J gene supplies the remainder. This chain joins TRBV14 and TRBJ1-3, with a weak D call TRBD1 (6 bases). Between the trimmed V and J ends, which lost 11 bases and 2 bases, there was a span of 13 bases. From germline, CDR1 is SGHDN and CDR2 FVKESK. This CDR3 contains 13 residues. This CDR3 is CASNRVPGNTIYF. CDR3 DNA (partial): TGTGCCTCGAACAGGGTCCCTGGAAACACC.

This clone is classed as medium-sized by frequency. The CDR3 end lies 3 residues beyond the end of the read and is filled in from the germline J gene. V and J are TRBV29-1 and TRBJ1-1; 9 nucleotides align to TRBD1. Germline CDR1 SQVTM, CDR2 ANQGSEA. Germline trimming cut 7 bases from V and 5 bases from J; bases unmatched to any gene: 8. The CDR3 runs to 13 residues. The CDR3 sequence: CSAIGDRATEAFF. The covered CDR3 bases are TGCAGCGCGATTGGGGACAGGGCGACTGAA.

Judged by frequency, this clone is medium-sized. Read data end 3 residues before the CDR3 end; the end is taken from the germline J gene. The rearrangement joins TRBV12-3 or TRBV12-4 to TRBJ2-3; TRBD2 matches at 8 bases. The CDR3 length is 15 residues. J lost 4 bases, V lost 3 bases, and 6 bases had no gene match. The CDR3 sequence is CASSFGASGSDTQYF. The DNA read from the CDR3 is TGTGCCAGCAGTTTTGGGGCTAGCGGGTCAGATACG.

Note on this clone: The read ends 3 residues early relative to the CDR3; the germline J gene fills the gap. The chain has TRBV7-2 and TRBJ2-5; possible D gene TRBD2, 6 bases. With 5 bases removed from V and 6 bases from J, the gap between germline ends came to 13 bases. Germline V gene lookup returns CDR1 SGHTA and CDR2 FQGNSA. The CDR3 length is 13 residues. The covered CDR3 bases are TGTGCCAGCAGCCTACGGGGGAATAAGACC. Translation gives CASSLRGNKT. The CDR3 reads in full as CASSLRGNKTQYF.

This clone is labeled medium-sized based on frequency. The read falls 3 residues short of the CDR3 end, and the missing part is taken from the germline J gene. V and J are TRBV20-1 and TRBJ1-5; the D gene is possibly TRBD1 (6 bases). The ends were cut back, 0 bases at V and 4 bases at J, with 13 bases in the middle. This CDR3 has 15 amino acids. Germline V gene data show CDR1 as DFQATT and CDR2 as SNEGSKA (reference sequence). The CDR3 DNA, read in part, is TGCAGTGCTAGAGATGCAGGGGAGAAGAATCAGCCC. It is translated as CSARDAGEKNQP. The complete CDR3 reads CSARDAGEKNQPQHF.

This clone shows up as medium-sized (0.01 to 0.1%) by frequency. The read is 3 residues too short to cover the CDR3 end, so that end is filled in from the germline J gene. The chain has TRBV18 and TRBJ1-4; 7 nucleotides line up with TRBD1. The ends lost 6 bases at V and 0 bases at J; junction bases unmatched: 4. The CDR3 is 15 amino acids. The germline CDR1 and CDR2 sequences are KGHSH and LQKENI. Partial CDR3 DNA: TGTGCCAGCTCGCGACAGGGCACAACTAATGAAAAA. As protein: CASSRQGTTNEK. The entire CDR3 sequence reads CASSRQGTTNEKLFF.

This clone is called large based on its frequency. The CDR3 is cut off 3 residues early in the read; its end comes from the germline J gene. V gene TRBV19 combines with J gene TRBJ2-3; D call uncertain. CDR3 length: 12 amino acids. Deletions cut 7 bases from V and 2 bases from J, with 7 bases between. CDR1 is LNHDA and CDR2 is SQIVND in the germline V gene (reference sequence). CDR3 DNA (partial): TGTGCCAGTAAGGCGGCCACAGATACG. Translating it yields CASKAATDT. The whole CDR3 sequence reads CASKAATDTQYF.

In regard to this clone: The observed sequence ends 3 residues before the CDR3 terminus, with the missing tail filled in from the germline J gene. The J gene is TRBJ2-1, the V gene TRBV3-1 (or the pseudogene TRBV3-2), with D perhaps matching TRBD2 (6 bases). Germline V CDR1 and CDR2: LGHDT, YNNKEL (reference sequence). CDR3 size: 17 residues. Trimming took off 1 base at V and 4 bases at J, with 17 bases between the two ends. The CDR3 sequence: CASSQGPGLRHYNEQFF. The sequenced CDR3 bases are TGTGCCAGCAGCCAAGGTCCGGGACTTCGCCATTACAATGAG.

Considering frequency, this clone is large. The CDR3 sequence: CASSMGNRGGETQYF. The CDR3 DNA, read in part, is TGTGCCAGTAGCATGGGTAACAGGGGGGGTGAGACC. The rearrangement joins TRBV19 to TRBJ2-5, with D tentatively TRBD1 (8 bases). The CDR3 goes on 3 residues after the read ends, and that part is filled in from the germline J gene. This CDR3 comprises 15 residues. Germline V lookup: CDR1 LNHDA, CDR2 SQIVND (reference sequence). The V end lost 6 bases, the J end lost 5 bases, and 19 bases lay between the germline ends.

This clone is called medium-sized based on its frequency. CDR3 loop: CASSLRAPGELFF. The covered CDR3 bases are TGTGCCAGCAGCTTAAGGGCCCCCGGGGAG. V is TRBV7-9 and J is TRBJ2-2; D uncertain. Coverage ceases 3 residues before the CDR3 finishes, and the germline J gene fills in the end. Germline V gene lookup returns CDR1 SEHNR and CDR2 FQNEAQ (reference sequence). This CDR3 has 13 amino acids. With 2 bases removed from V and 6 bases from J, the gap between germline ends came to 7 bases.